These 5 T cell receptor beta chains share one sample of origin, sequenced in a study of T cells in Graves' hyperthyroidism and ophthalmopathy. RNA transcripts provided the source from which TCR beta CDR3 regions were amplified. Using the HTBI primer set, a first-round RT-PCR was run on the TCR CDR3. In TCRdb, the multiplex PCR reads were re-called with MiXCR into one record per CDR3 protein. The table records roughly 720,000 distinct CDR3 sequences, around a sixth of them present only once. Sequenced: blood. All receptors derive from a man aged 45-65 years with Graves' hyperthyroidism.

This sequence joins TRBV19 and TRBJ2-1, with 9 positions matching TRBD2. V trimming: 2 bases; J trimming: 7 bases; junction bases outside the gene matches: 9. The V gene's germline CDR1 is LNHDA and CDR2 SQIVND (reference sequence). The CDR3 is made up of 16 amino acids. CDR3 in amino acids: CASSIPLAGIENEQFF. The DNA for the CDR3 is TGTGCCAGTAGTATACCTCTAGCGGGAATTGAGAATGAGCAGTTCTTC.

The rearrangement links TRBV14 to TRBJ2-1, with D unresolved. CDR3 length: 13 residues. Deletions cut 1 base from V and 10 bases from J, with 11 bases between. CDR1 is SGHDN and CDR2 is FVKESK in the germline V gene. The chain's CDR3 is CASSQVIQPEQFF. The CDR3 region has the DNA TGTGCCAGCAGCCAAGTAATTCAACCAGAGCAGTTCTTC.

V and J are TRBV10-3 and TRBJ1-6; D not certain. The CDR3 is 17 amino acids. Germline V lookup: CDR1 ENHRY, CDR2 SYGVKD. V dropped 3 bases and J dropped 4 bases, with 16 bases sitting between them. CDR3 DNA: TGTGCCATCAGTGATACCGGCATTTCAGAGTATAATTCACCCCTCCACTTT. Protein product: CAISDTGISEYNSPLHF.

The chain has TRBV5-4 and TRBJ2-2; a possible D gene is TRBD2 (6 bases). Deletions cut 2 bases from V and 5 bases from J, with 13 bases between. This CDR3 is built from 15 residues. Looked up from germline, CDR1 is SGHNT and CDR2 is YYREEE (reference sequence). The CDR3 sequence: CASSFALASTGELFF. In DNA, the CDR3 is TGTGCCAGCAGCTTTGCTCTAGCGTCGACCGGGGAGCTGTTTTTT.

This clonotype was observed many times. This sequence joins TRBV5-1 and TRBJ2-3, with TRBD2 matching over 11 bases. In germline, CDR1 is SGHRS, CDR2 YFSETQ. The CDR3 spans 18 residues. J gave up 1 base and V 0 bases, and 7 bases lay outside the gene matches. The CDR3 sequence: CASSLGVAGGPGTDTQYF. The DNA of the CDR3 is TGCGCCAGCAGCTTGGGCGTAGCGGGAGGGCCAGGCACAGATACGCAGTATTTT.